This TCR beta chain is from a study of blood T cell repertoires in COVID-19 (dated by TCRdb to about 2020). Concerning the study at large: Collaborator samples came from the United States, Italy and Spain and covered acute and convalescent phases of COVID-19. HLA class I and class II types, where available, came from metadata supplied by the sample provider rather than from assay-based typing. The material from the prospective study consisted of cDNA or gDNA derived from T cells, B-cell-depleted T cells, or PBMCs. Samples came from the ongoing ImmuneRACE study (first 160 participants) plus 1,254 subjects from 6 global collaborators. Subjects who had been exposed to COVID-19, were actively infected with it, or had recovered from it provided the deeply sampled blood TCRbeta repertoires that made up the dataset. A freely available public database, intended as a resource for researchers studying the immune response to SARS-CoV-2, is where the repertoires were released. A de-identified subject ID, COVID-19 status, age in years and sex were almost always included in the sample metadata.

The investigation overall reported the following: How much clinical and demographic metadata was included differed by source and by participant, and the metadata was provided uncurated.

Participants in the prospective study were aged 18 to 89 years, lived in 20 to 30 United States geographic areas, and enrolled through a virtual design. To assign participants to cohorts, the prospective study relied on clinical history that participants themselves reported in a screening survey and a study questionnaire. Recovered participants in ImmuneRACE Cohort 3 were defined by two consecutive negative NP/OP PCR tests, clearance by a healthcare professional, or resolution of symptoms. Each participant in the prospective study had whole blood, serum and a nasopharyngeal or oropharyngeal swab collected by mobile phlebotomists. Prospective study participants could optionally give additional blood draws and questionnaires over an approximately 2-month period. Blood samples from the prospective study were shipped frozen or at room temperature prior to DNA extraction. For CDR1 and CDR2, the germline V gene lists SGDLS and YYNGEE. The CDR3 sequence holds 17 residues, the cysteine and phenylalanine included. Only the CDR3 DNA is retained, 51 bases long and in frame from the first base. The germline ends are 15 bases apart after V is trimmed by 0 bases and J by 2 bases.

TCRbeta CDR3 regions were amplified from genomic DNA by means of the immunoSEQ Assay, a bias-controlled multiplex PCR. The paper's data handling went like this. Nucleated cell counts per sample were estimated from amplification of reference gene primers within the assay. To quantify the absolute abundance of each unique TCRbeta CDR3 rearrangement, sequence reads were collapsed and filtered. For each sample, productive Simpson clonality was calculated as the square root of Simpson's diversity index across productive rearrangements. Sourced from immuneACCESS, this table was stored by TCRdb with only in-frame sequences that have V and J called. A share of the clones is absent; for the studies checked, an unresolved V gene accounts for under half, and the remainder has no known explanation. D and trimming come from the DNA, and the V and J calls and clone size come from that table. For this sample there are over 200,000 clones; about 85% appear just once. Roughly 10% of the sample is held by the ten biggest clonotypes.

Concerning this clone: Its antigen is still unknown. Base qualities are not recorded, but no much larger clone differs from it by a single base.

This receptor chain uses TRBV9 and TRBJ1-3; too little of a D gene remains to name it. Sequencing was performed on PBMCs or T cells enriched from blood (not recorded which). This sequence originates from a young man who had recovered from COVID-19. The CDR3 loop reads CASSVELSKAAGNTIYF. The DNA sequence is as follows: TGTGCCAGCAGCGTAGAGTTGAGTAAAGCGGCTGGAAACACCATATATTTT.